This TCR beta chain was captured in a study of cytomegalovirus exposure and HLA in healthy donors. Use of 60 Vbeta and 13 Jbeta primers characterized the PCR. Profiled with immunoSEQ multiplex PCR; TCRdb holds only in-frame clones, not every one. Among around 200,000 clones listed, just over 75% were seen once. Sequencing input: PBMCs. The receptor's source is a woman younger than 45 in good health and CMV-seropositive.

CDR3 bases: TGCGCCAGCAGCGCGGGACAGGGAGGGGAGCAGTACTTC. This gives the protein CASSAGQGGEQYF. This chain uses TRBV5-1 with TRBJ2-7, with 9 bases fitting TRBD1. CDR3 length equals 13 residues. J gave up 7 bases and V 4 bases, and 6 bases lay outside the gene matches. Germline loops: CDR1 SGHRS, CDR2 YFSETQ.